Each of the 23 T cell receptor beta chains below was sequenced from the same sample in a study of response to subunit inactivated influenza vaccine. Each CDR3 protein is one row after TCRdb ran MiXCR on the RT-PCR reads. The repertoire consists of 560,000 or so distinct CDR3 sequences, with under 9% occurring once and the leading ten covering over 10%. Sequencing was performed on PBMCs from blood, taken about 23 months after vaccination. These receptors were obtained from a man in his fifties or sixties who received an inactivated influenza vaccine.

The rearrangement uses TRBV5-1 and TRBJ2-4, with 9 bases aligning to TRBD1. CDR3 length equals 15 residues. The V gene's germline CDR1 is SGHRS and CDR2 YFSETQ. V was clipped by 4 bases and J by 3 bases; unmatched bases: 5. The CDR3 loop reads CASSAGTGNKNIQYF. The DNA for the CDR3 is TGCGCCAGCAGCGCCGGGACAGGGAACAAAAACATTCAGTACTTC.

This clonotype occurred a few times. The CDR3 nucleotides are TGCGCCAGCAGCCAAGATCCACTCAGGGGGCCGGGAAACACCATATATTTT. It codes for CASSQDPLRGPGNTIYF. The chain joins TRBV4-3 to TRBJ1-3; 8 bases are shared with TRBD1. The CDR3 contains 17 residues. Germline CDR1 reads LGHNA; CDR2 reads YSLEER. The junction had 8 bases not matched to a gene; V was cut back by 0 bases and J by 4 bases.

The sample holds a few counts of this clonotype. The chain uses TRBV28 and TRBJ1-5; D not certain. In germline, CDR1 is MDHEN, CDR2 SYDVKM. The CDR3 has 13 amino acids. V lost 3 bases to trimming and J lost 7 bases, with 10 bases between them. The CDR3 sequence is CASSFIEGQPQHF. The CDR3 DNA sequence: TGTGCCAGCAGTTTTATCGAGGGCCAGCCCCAGCATTTT.

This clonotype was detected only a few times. The DNA of the CDR3 is TGTGCCAGCAGCTTAACTATACTAGCAAATGAGCAGTTCTTC. Translated, it gives CASSLTILANEQFF. The chain couples TRBV7-2 to TRBJ2-1; tentatively, D is TRBD2 (6 bases). Trimming pared 2 bases from V and 7 bases from J, leaving 12 bases between. CDR1 is SGHTA and CDR2 is FQGNSA in the germline V gene. The CDR3 loop spans 14 amino acids.

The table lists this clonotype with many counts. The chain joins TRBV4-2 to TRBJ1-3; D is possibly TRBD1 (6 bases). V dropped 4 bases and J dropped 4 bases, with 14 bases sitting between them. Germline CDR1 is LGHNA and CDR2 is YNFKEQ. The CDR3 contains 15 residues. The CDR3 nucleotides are TGTGCCAGCAGCCTCAGACAGGAATCCGGAAACACCATATATTTT. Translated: CASSLRQESGNTIYF.

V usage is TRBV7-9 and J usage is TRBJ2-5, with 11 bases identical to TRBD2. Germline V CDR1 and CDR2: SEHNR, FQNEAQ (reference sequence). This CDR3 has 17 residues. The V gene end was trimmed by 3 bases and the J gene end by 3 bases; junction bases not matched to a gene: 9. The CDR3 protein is CASSFPTSGGRKETQYF. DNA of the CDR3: TGTGCCAGCAGCTTTCCCACTAGCGGGGGACGAAAAGAGACCCAGTACTTC.

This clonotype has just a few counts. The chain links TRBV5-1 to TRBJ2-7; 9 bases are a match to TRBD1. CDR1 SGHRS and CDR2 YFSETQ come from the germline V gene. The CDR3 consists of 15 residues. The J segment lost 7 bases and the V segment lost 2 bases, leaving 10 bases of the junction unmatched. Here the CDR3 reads CASSFGDRDRGEQYF. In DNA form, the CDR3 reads TGCGCCAGCAGCTTTGGGGACAGGGACCGGGGGGAGCAGTACTTC.

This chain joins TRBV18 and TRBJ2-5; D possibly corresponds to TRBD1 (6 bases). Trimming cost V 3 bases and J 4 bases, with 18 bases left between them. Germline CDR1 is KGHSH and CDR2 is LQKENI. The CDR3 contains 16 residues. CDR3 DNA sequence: TGTGCCAGCTCACCGACGACAGGCGCTGGACGAGAGACCCAGTACTTC. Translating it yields CASSPTTGAGRETQYF.

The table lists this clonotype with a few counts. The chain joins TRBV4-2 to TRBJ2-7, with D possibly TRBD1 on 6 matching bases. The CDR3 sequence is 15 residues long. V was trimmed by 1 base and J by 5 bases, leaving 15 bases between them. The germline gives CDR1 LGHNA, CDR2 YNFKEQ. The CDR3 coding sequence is TGTGCCAGCAGCCAAGGGTGGACAGAAAGCAACGAGCAGTACTTC. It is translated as CASSQGWTESNEQYF.

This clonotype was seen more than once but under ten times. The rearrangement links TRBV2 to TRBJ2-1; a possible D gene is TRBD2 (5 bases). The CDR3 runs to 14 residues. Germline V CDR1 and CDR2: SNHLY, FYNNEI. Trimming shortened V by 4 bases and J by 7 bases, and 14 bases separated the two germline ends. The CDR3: CASSVDMSGNEQFF. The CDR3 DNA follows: TGTGCCAGCAGTGTGGATATGTCGGGAAATGAGCAGTTCTTC.

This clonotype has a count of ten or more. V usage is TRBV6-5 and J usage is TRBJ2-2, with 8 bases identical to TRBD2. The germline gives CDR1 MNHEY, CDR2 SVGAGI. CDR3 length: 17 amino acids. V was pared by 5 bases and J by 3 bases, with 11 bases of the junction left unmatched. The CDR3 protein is CASSLRPGLGHTGELFF. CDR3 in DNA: TGTGCCAGCAGTCTACGTCCGGGACTAGGGCACACCGGGGAGCTGTTTTTT.

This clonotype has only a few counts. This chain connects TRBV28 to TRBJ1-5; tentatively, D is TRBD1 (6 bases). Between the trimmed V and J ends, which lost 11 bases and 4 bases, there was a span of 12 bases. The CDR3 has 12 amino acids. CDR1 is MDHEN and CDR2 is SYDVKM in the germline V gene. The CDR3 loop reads CAAWGLNQPQHF. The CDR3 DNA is TGTGCCGCTTGGGGGCTGAATCAGCCCCAGCATTTT.

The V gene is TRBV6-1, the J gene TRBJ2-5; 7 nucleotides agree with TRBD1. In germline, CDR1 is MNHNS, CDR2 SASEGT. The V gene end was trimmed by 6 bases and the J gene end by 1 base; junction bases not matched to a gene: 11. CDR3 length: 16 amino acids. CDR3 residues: CASSPDRGGLQETQYF. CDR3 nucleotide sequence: TGTGCCAGCAGCCCCGATAGAGGGGGCCTCCAAGAGACCCAGTACTTC.

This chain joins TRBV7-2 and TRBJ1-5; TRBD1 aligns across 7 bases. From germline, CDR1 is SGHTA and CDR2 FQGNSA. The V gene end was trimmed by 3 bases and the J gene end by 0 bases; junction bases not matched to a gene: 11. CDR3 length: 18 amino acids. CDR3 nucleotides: TGTGCCAGCAGCTTGAGCCGGGACAGATCCTATAGCAATCAGCCCCAGCATTTT. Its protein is CASSLSRDRSYSNQPQHF.

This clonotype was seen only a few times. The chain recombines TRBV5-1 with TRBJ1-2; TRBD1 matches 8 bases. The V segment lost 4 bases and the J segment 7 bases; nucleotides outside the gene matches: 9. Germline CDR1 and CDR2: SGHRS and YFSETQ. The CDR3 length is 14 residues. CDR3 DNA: TGCGCCAGCAGCGTAGACAGGGGCGCGCTTGGCTACACCTTC. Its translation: CASSVDRGALGYTF.

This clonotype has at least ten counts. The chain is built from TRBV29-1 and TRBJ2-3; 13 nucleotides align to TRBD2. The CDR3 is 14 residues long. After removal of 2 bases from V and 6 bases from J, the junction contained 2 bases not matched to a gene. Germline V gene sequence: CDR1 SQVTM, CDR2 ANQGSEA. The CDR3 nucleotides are TGCAGCGTTGAACGGGGACTAGCGGGGGATACGCAGTATTTT. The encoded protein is CSVERGLAGDTQYF.

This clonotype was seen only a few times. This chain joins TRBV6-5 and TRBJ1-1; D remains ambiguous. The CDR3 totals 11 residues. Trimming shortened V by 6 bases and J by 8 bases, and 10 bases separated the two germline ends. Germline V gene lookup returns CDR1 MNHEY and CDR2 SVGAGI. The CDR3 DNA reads TGTGCCAGCAGGGTCGGCAGAGAAGCTTTCTTT. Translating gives CASRVGREAFF.

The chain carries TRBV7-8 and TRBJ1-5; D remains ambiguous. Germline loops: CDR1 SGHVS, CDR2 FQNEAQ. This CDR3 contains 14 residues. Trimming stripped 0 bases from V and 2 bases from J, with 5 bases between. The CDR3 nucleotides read TGTGCCAGCAGCTTAGCGTTGGGCAATCAGCCCCAGCATTTT. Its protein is CASSLALGNQPQHF.

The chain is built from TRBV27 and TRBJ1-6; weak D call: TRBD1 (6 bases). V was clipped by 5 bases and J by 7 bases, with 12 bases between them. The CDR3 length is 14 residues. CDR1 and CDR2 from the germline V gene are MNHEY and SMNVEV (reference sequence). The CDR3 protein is CASSAQGTNSPLHF. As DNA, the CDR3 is TGTGCCAGCAGTGCACAGGGTACGAATTCACCCCTCCACTTT.

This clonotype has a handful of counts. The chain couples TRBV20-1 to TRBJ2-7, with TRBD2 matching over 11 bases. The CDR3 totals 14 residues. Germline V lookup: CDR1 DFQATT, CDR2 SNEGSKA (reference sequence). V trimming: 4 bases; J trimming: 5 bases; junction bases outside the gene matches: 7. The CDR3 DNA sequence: TGCAGTGCTACACCGGGACTAGCGGCCCACGAGCAGTACTTC. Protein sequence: CSATPGLAAHEQYF.

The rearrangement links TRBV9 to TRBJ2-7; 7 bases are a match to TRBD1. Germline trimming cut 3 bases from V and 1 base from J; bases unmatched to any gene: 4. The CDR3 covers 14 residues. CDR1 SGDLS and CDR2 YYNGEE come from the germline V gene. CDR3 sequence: CASSGRQGSYEQYF. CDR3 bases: TGTGCCAGCAGCGGACGACAGGGTTCCTACGAGCAGTACTTC.

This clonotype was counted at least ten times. The CDR3 sequence is CASSFPGTSGRAYDNEQFF. CDR3 DNA sequence: TGTGCCAGCAGTTTCCCCGGGACTAGCGGGAGGGCCTATGACAATGAGCAGTTCTTC. The J gene is TRBJ2-1, the V gene TRBV28; TRBD2 matches at 16 bases. The CDR3 has 19 residues. Per germline, CDR1 MDHEN and CDR2 SYDVKM. Trimming took 3 bases from V and 5 from J; bases not matched to a gene: 10.

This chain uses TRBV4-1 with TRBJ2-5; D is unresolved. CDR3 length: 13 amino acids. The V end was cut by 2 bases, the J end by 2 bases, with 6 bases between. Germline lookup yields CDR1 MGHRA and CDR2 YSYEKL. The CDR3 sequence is CASSQHAQETQYF. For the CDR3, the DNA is TGCGCCAGCAGCCAACATGCGCAAGAGACCCAGTACTTC.